The clone carrying this TCR beta chain was seen more than once but under ten times. In the authors' workflow: Reference gene primer amplification in the assay estimated nucleated cell counts. Measured with immunoSEQ multiplex PCR; TCRdb has only the in-frame clones, and not every one. From that table come the V and J calls and clone size; the DNA was used to work out D and trimming. The sample yields 350,000 or so clones, more than 85% seen once. These data belong to a study of blood T cell repertoires in COVID-19. Study-level background: From T cells, B-cell-depleted T cells, or PBMCs came the material, which was cDNA or gDNA.

Trimming took 6 bases from V and 0 from J; bases not matched to a gene: 5. Germline CDR1 is LNHDA and CDR2 is SQIVND (reference sequence). CDR3 size: 15 residues. Categorization into cohorts depended on clinical history that participants reported. The chain joins TRBV19 to TRBJ1-1, with 9 bases that match TRBD1. This sequence was found in a woman in her twenties or thirties who had recovered from COVID-19. The sample consisted of PBMCs or T cells enriched from blood (not recorded which). The CDR3 sequence: CASSIQGALNTEAFF. DNA of the CDR3: TGTGCCAGTAGCATACAGGGGGCTCTGAACACTGAAGCTTTCTTT.